The 18 T cell receptor beta chains below all came from one sample that was sequenced in a study of blood T cell repertoires in COVID-19. Clones were sequenced by immunoSEQ multiplex PCR, and TCRdb holds only the in-frame ones, with some missing. The sample has some 56,000 clones, 86% seen once; the top ten hold 20% to 25%. Sequencing input: peripheral blood. Receptors originate from a woman older than 75 with acute or convalescent COVID-19.

This clone was counted a few times. This chain connects TRBV4-1 to TRBJ1-1, with 12 bases aligning to TRBD1. Germline V gene lookup returns CDR1 MGHRA and CDR2 YSYEKL. The CDR3 is 18 amino acids. V gave up 0 bases and J gave up 5 bases; unmatched junction bases: 10. CDR3 nucleotide sequence: TGCGCCAGCAGCCAAGATTTGGGACAGGGGGCGCAGAAAACTGAAGCTTTCTTT. Translating gives CASSQDLGQGAQKTEAFF.

This chain uses TRBV4-2 with TRBJ2-1; 9 bases line up with TRBD1. The germline gives CDR1 LGHNA, CDR2 YNFKEQ. The CDR3 covers 15 residues. Losses at the gene ends were 4 bases for V and 7 bases for J; bases not matched to a gene: 8. The CDR3 bases are TGTGCCAGCAGCCCCCCGGGACAGGGTTGGAATGAGCAGTTCTTC. Amino acids: CASSPPGQGWNEQFF.

The gene calls are TRBV2 and TRBJ1-5, with TRBD1 identical over 7 bases. V trimming: 1 base; J trimming: 7 bases; junction bases outside the gene matches: 1. This CDR3 is 13 amino acids long. Germline CDR1 is SNHLY and CDR2 is FYNNEI. CDR3 nucleotide sequence: TGTGCCAGCAGTGAAGTAGGGGGCCAGCCCCAGCATTTT. Translation: CASSEVGGQPQHF.

Here the CDR3 DNA reads TGTGCCATCAGTGACGTTGTAAGCGGACTGGGAACAGATACGCAGTATTTT. Translated, it gives CAISDVVSGLGTDTQYF. V gene TRBV10-3 combines with J gene TRBJ2-3, with D possibly TRBD2 on 5 matching bases. Trimming cost V 3 bases and J 3 bases, with 19 bases left between them. The V gene's germline CDR1 is ENHRY and CDR2 SYGVKD. The CDR3 extends over 17 amino acids.

The V gene is TRBV11-3, the J gene TRBJ1-1; tentative D call: TRBD1 (5 bases). Germline CDR1 is SGHNT and CDR2 is YENEEA. The V and J ends lost 0 bases and 6 bases respectively, with 11 bases between them. The CDR3 covers 14 residues. The CDR3: CASSLDFSGAEAFF. In DNA form, the CDR3 reads TGTGCCAGCAGCTTAGATTTTTCGGGGGCTGAAGCTTTCTTT.

The chain has TRBV10-3 and TRBJ1-2, with 7 bases fitting TRBD1. Germline CDR1 ENHRY, CDR2 SYGVKD. The J segment lost 4 bases and the V segment lost 2 bases, leaving 10 bases of the junction unmatched. This CDR3 contains 16 residues. CDR3 in DNA: TGTGCCATCAGTGAGAGGAAGGGACAGATTACCTATGGCTACACCTTC. Its translation: CAISERKGQITYGYTF.

The rearrangement joins TRBV19 to TRBJ1-5, with 7 bases fitting TRBD1. Unmatched junction bases numbered 6, after V lost 3 bases and J lost 7 bases. The CDR3 consists of 14 residues. Germline loops: CDR1 LNHDA, CDR2 SQIVND (reference sequence). This CDR3 is CASSMARGQQPQHF. DNA for the CDR3: TGTGCCAGTAGTATGGCGAGGGGGCAACAGCCCCAGCATTTT.

The chain employs TRBV7-8 and TRBJ1-4, with D perhaps TRBD1 (6 bases). The CDR3 is made up of 14 amino acids. Germline V gene data show CDR1 as SGHVS and CDR2 as FQNEAQ. The germline V and J ends were trimmed by 5 bases and 6 bases, with 13 bases remaining between them. This CDR3 is CASSLGQSYEKLFF. The CDR3 nucleotides are TGTGCCAGCAGCCTCGGACAGTCTTATGAAAAACTGTTTTTT. The full variable domain, with the rest looked up from reference TRBV7-8 and TRBJ1-4, is GAGVSQSPRYKVAKRGQDVALRCDPISGHVSLFWYQQALGQGPEFLTYFQNEAQLDKSGLPSDRFFAERPEGSVSTLKIQRTQQEDSAVYLCASSLGQSYEKLFFGSGTQLSVL.

This clone showed up just once. This chain connects TRBV21-1 to TRBJ2-7; the table's D call of TRBD1 was not tested on the DNA. TRBV21-1 is assigned pseudogene status. The CDR3 runs to 19 residues. This chain's CDR3 is CASSKKRDRVAGDAYEQYV. The CDR3, as DNA: TGTGCCAGCAGCAAAAAGAGGGACAGGGTGGCGGGAGATGCTTACGAGCAGTACGTC.

The chain has TRBV7-9 and TRBJ2-1, with D perhaps matching TRBD1 (5 bases). The V end was cut by 5 bases, the J end by 4 bases, with 15 bases between. This CDR3 comprises 15 residues. In germline, CDR1 is SEHNR, CDR2 FQNEAQ (reference sequence). CDR3 sequence: CASSVMTATYNEQFF. The CDR3 DNA reads as TGTGCCAGCAGCGTTATGACAGCTACTTACAATGAGCAGTTCTTC.

The V call is TRBV3-1 (or the pseudogene TRBV3-2), the J call TRBJ2-7; perhaps TRBD1 as D (5 bases). The CDR3 consists of 16 residues. Germline-derived CDR1 and CDR2 are LGHDT and YNNKEL (reference sequence). Trimming left V 4 bases short and J 5 bases short, with 21 bases between. The CDR3 spells CASSPSVRYGRDEQYV. CDR3 DNA sequence: TGTGCCAGCAGCCCAAGTGTTAGGTATGGCAGGGACGAGCAGTACGTC.

The DNA of the CDR3 is TGTGCCATCAGTACAGACGGACTAGCGGACAATGAGCAGTTCTTC. It codes for CAISTDGLADNEQFF. The chain links TRBV10-3 to TRBJ2-1, with 10 bases aligning to TRBD2. J lost 5 bases, V lost 5 bases, and 6 bases had no gene match. This CDR3 comprises 15 residues. CDR1 ENHRY and CDR2 SYGVKD come from the germline V gene.

The chain recombines TRBV28 with TRBJ2-7; D possibly corresponds to TRBD2 (5 bases). Trimming left V 3 bases short and J 0 bases short, with 18 bases between. This CDR3 comprises 17 residues. The germline V gene encodes CDR1 MDHEN and CDR2 SYDVKM. CDR3: CASSFDRRIGLSYEQYF. The CDR3 DNA sequence: TGTGCCAGCAGTTTTGATAGGAGGATCGGGCTCTCCTACGAGCAGTACTTC.

This clone appeared once. This chain joins TRBV10-3 and TRBJ2-7; D may be TRBD1 (6 bases). CDR1 and CDR2 (germline): ENHRY, SYGVKD. The V end lost 2 bases, the J end lost 4 bases, and 6 bases lay between the germline ends. The CDR3 runs to 12 residues. CDR3 sequence reads: CAISETGYEQYV. In nucleotides, the CDR3 is TGTGCCATCAGTGAGACAGGGTACGAGCAGTACGTC.

The rearrangement links TRBV7-9 to TRBJ2-1; D perhaps matches TRBD1 (6 bases). CDR1 SEHNR and CDR2 FQNEAQ come from the germline V gene (reference sequence). Trimming stripped 4 bases from V and 7 bases from J, with 17 bases between. The CDR3 runs 15 residues. For the CDR3, the DNA is TGTGCCAGCAGCTACAACAGGGTTAGGCGGAATGAGCAGTTCTTC. Protein sequence: CASSYNRVRRNEQFF. The full variable domain, rest sourced from reference TRBV7-9 and TRBJ2-1, is DTGVSQNPRHKITKRGQNVTFRCDPISEHNRLYWYRQTLGQGPEFLTYFQNEAQLEKSRLLSDRFSAERPKGSFSTLEIQRTEQGDSAMYLCASSYNRVRRNEQFFGPGTRLTVL.

The V call is TRBV25-1, the J call TRBJ2-4; 10 bases match TRBD2. The CDR3 is 15 amino acids. Trimming cost V 5 bases and J 5 bases; bases outside gene matches: 6. CDR1 is MGHDK, CDR2 SYGVNS, per germline. The CDR3 is CASSKSGGAQNIQYF. The CDR3 DNA is TGTGCCAGCAGTAAAAGCGGGGGGGCTCAAAACATTCAGTACTTC.

The rearrangement uses TRBV6-6 and TRBJ2-2; tentative D call: TRBD2 (5 bases). The length of the CDR3 is 15 residues. Trimming took off 0 bases at V and 3 bases at J, with 8 bases between the two ends. Looked up from germline, CDR1 is MNHNY and CDR2 is SVGAGI (reference sequence). This CDR3 reads CASSYSVRDTGELFF. Here the CDR3 DNA reads TGTGCCAGCAGTTACTCCGTGAGGGACACCGGGGAGCTGTTTTTT.

This chain connects TRBV27 to TRBJ2-5, with 11 bases that match TRBD2. The V and J ends lost 3 bases and 5 bases, in that order; junction bases with no gene match: 14. CDR1 and CDR2 from the germline V gene are MNHEY and SMNVEV (reference sequence). This CDR3 region has 18 residues. CDR3 in DNA: TGTGCCAGCAGTTTTCTGGTAGCGGGAGGGCTAGTCACGGAGACCCAGTACTTC. Translated, it gives CASSFLVAGGLVTETQYF.